A single sample is the source of the 5 T cell receptor beta chains below, sequenced in a study of blood T cell repertoires in COVID-19. Sequenced by immunoSEQ multiplex PCR; TCRdb stores in-frame clones only, minus some. This table holds 350,000 to 550,000 clones, roughly 87% found once. The source material was PBMCs or T cells enriched from blood (not recorded which). These receptors were taken from a woman aged 18-35 years with acute COVID-19.

The rearrangement uses TRBV29-1 and TRBJ1-2, with no clear D. The germline V gene encodes CDR1 SQVTM and CDR2 ANQGSEA. The CDR3 is 14 residues long. V shed 1 base and J shed 3 bases, with 12 bases lying between them. The CDR3 protein is CSVEGRGVDYGYTF. In DNA, the CDR3 is TGCAGCGTTGAAGGTCGGGGAGTAGACTATGGCTACACCTTC.

This chain joins TRBV25-1 and TRBJ2-1, with TRBD1 matching 9 bases. Germline assignment: CDR1 MGHDK and CDR2 SYGVNS. The length of the CDR3 is 15 residues. V lost 2 bases to trimming and J lost 6 bases; unmatched junction nucleotides: 5. The chain's CDR3 is CASSEGGQGINEQFF. CDR3 in DNA: TGTGCCAGCAGTGAAGGGGGACAGGGTATCAATGAGCAGTTCTTC.

The chain joins TRBV29-1 to TRBJ2-1; tentatively, D is TRBD2 (6 bases). V shed 3 bases and J shed 6 bases, with 12 bases lying between them. The CDR3 length is 13 residues. The germline gives CDR1 SQVTM, CDR2 ANQGSEA. CDR3 DNA: TGCAGCGTTGATTCTAGCGTAACCAATGAGCAGTTCTTC. Its protein product is CSVDSSVTNEQFF.

The chain couples TRBV4-1 to TRBJ2-1, with no clear D. The CDR3 has 13 amino acids. V shed 1 base and J shed 5 bases, with 6 bases lying between them. CDR1 and CDR2 from the germline V gene are MGHRA and YSYEKL. The CDR3 nucleotides read TGCGCCAGCAGCCAAGCGCACAACAATGAGCAGTTCTTC. Its protein is CASSQAHNNEQFF.

This chain connects TRBV28 to TRBJ2-7; 8 nucleotides agree with TRBD1. CDR1 MDHEN and CDR2 SYDVKM come from the germline V gene. There are 16 residues in the CDR3. J lost 4 bases, V lost 6 bases, and 14 bases had no gene match. The CDR3 DNA reads TGTGCCAGCAGGTCAGGAGCCGGGACAGGAAAGTACGAGCAGTACTTC. It yields the protein CASRSGAGTGKYEQYF.